This TCR beta chain was identified during a study of metastatic and nonmetastatic thyroid tumors. Study overall: Repertoire comparison spanned blood and tumor or nodule tissue of malignant and benign thyroid patients.

General study findings and limits: Significantly higher TCR beta diversity was reportedly seen in malignant thyroid tumors than benign nodules, in blood and tumor.

This clone was seen at least ten times. The antigen remains unidentified. Under the authors' procedure: It was from CDR3 differences across clinicopathological groups that a distant-metastasis classifier for papillary thyroid cancer was built. TCRdb reanalyzed the PCR reads via MiXCR. TCRdb, not the authors, supplied the V and J calls. The top ten hold about 8.9% of the sample, which has tens of thousands of clones, roughly 25% seen once. All patients reached thyroid surgery having received no treatment beforehand. Germline CDR1 is SGHRS and CDR2 is YFSETQ. CDR3 length equals 14 residues. V was cut by 1 base and J by 1 base, with 8 bases left in between.

The TCR sequence derives from a female donor with papillary thyroid cancer or a benign thyroid nodule (not recorded which). Some clones in this sample may be carry-over from other donors' samples. V usage is TRBV5-1 and J usage is TRBJ2-5, with D possibly TRBD2 on 5 matching bases. The sample taken for sequencing was blood. The CDR3 DNA sequence: TGCGCCAGCAGCTTGATGCGGGTCCAAGAGACCCAGTACTTC. Protein: CASSLMRVQETQYF. Using reference TRBV5-1 and TRBJ2-5 for the parts outside the CDR3, the full variable domain is KAGVTQTPRYLIKTRGQQVTLSCSPISGHRSVSWYQQTPGQGLQFLFEYFSETQRNKGNFPGRFSGRQFSNSRSEMNVSTLELGDSALYLCASSLMRVQETQYFGPGTRLLVL.